This TCR beta chain was sequenced during a study of STAT5B mutations in CD4+ large granular lymphocyte leukemia. In the study overall: CD8+ depletion followed by anti-CD4 microbead selection was applied to cryopreserved cells.

Clones were sequenced by immunoSEQ multiplex PCR, and TCRdb holds only the in-frame ones, with some missing. Of some 3,900 clones in the sample, approximately 80% are singletons; the top ten hold 70% to 75%. Germline assignment: CDR1 LGHNA and CDR2 YNFKEQ. This CDR3 comprises 13 residues. The V and J ends lost 1 base and 6 bases respectively, with 6 bases between them. The rearrangement uses TRBV4-2 and TRBJ2-2; D not resolved. The sample taken for sequencing was PBMCs. This sequence originates from a man in his fifties or sixties with CD4+ T-cell large granular lymphocyte leukemia. The CDR3 sequence is CASSQGRPGELFF. CDR3 DNA sequence: TGTGCCAGCAGCCAAGGACGCCCCGGGGAGCTGTTTTTT.